These 5 T cell receptor beta chains share one sample of origin, sequenced in a study of early T cells in non-severe SARS-CoV-2 infection. TCRdb reprocessed the 5' RACE reads with MiXCR, giving one entry per CDR3 protein. Of about 25,000 distinct CDR3 sequences listed, about 4.8% are singletons. Sequencing used whole blood. These receptors were taken from an adult who was a healthcare worker with PCR-confirmed SARS-CoV-2 infection or an uninfected control (not recorded which).

In this sample, this clonotype turned up many times. The rearrangement joins TRBV5-8 to TRBJ1-2; possibly TRBD1 for D (5 bases). The germline V gene has CDR1 SGHTS and CDR2 YDEGEE. With 4 bases removed from V and 0 bases from J, the gap between germline ends came to 13 bases. The CDR3 runs to 15 residues. The CDR3 sequence is CASSTRDQTNYGYTF. The CDR3, as DNA: TGTGCCAGCAGCACCCGGGACCAGACTAACTATGGCTACACCTTC.

In this sample, this clonotype turned up many times. V gene TRBV5-6 combines with J gene TRBJ2-1, with TRBD2 identical over 10 bases. Germline loops: CDR1 SGHDT, CDR2 YYEEEE. This CDR3 is built from 22 residues. Losses at the gene ends were 3 bases for V and 1 base for J; bases not matched to a gene: 22. CDR3 sequence reads: CASSCTLRSLAGALCSYNEQFF. The CDR3 DNA is TGTGCCAGCAGCTGCACACTCCGTAGCCTAGCGGGAGCCCTATGTTCCTACAATGAGCAGTTCTTC.

The table lists this clonotype with many counts. This chain joins TRBV27 and TRBJ1-5, with D tentatively TRBD1 (5 bases). The CDR3 sequence is 14 residues long. Deletions cut 5 bases from V and 5 bases from J, with 13 bases between. CDR1 is MNHEY, CDR2 SMNVEV, per germline (reference sequence). As DNA, the CDR3 is TGTGCCAGCAGTCTCCTTCCGGGGGATCAGCCCCAGCATTTT. It codes for CASSLLPGDQPQHF.

This clonotype was found many times. The rearrangement uses TRBV29-1 and TRBJ2-7; tentatively, D is TRBD1 (6 bases). The CDR3 length is 11 residues. Looked up from germline, CDR1 is SQVTM and CDR2 is ANQGSEA. Trimming stripped 6 bases from V and 2 bases from J, with 8 bases between. As DNA, the CDR3 is TGCAGCGTACAGGGAACCTACGAGCAGTACTTC. This encodes CSVQGTYEQYF.

At least ten counts were recorded for this clonotype. The chain uses TRBV2 and TRBJ2-2, with D possibly TRBD2 on 5 matching bases. From germline, CDR1 is SNHLY and CDR2 FYNNEI. The CDR3 extends over 13 amino acids. Trimming stripped 7 bases from V and 7 bases from J, with 13 bases between. The CDR3 spells CASTLEASGELFF. In DNA form, the CDR3 reads TGTGCCAGCACCTTGGAGGCAAGCGGGGAGCTGTTTTTT. The variable domain in full, completed from reference TRBV2 and TRBJ2-2, reads EPEVTQTPSHQVTQMGQEVILRCVPISNHLYFYWYRQILGQKVEFLVSFYNNEISEKSEIFDDQFSVERPDGSNFTLKIRSTKLEDSAMYFCASTLEASGELFFGEGSRLTVL.